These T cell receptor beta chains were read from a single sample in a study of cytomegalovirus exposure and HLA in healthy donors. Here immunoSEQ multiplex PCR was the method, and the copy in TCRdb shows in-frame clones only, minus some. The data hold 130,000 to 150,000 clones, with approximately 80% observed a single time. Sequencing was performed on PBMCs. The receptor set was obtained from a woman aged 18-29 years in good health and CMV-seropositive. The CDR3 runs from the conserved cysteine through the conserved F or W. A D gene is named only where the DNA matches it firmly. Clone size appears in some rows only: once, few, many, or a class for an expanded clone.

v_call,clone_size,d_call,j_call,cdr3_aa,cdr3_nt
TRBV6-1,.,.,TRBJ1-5,CAISEGRGWNQPQHF,TGTGCCATTTCAGAGGGGAGGGGATGGAATCAGCCCCAGCATTTT
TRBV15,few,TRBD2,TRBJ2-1,CATSRQAGAENEQFF,TGTGCCACCAGCAGACAAGCGGGGGCTGAGAATGAGCAGTTCTTC
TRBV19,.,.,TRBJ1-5,CASSIGRGKPTFSNQPQHF,TGTGCCAGTAGTATAGGAAGAGGGAAACCCACCTTTAGCAATCAGCCCCAGCATTTT
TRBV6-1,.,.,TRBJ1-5,CASNSGAGNQPQHF,TGTGCCAGCAATTCTGGGGCCGGCAATCAGCCCCAGCATTTT
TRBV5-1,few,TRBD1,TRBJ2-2,CASSEDPPGTEGGELFF,TGCGCCAGCAGCGAAGATCCACCCGGGACAGAAGGCGGGGAGCTGTTTTTT
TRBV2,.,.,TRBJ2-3,CASSYSSTDTQYF,TGTGCCAGTAGTTACTCTAGCACAGATACGCAGTATTTT
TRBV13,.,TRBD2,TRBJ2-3,CASTPMRLAGSTDTQYF,TGTGCCAGCACCCCTATGCGACTAGCGGGTAGCACAGATACGCAGTATTTT
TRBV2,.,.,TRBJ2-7,CASSSGLRGSGSYEQYF,TGTGCCAGCAGTTCGGGACTGCGGGGAAGCGGCTCCTACGAGCAGTACTTC
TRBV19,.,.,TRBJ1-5,CASRHSKGAKNQPQHF,TGTGCCAGTAGGCATTCAAAAGGGGCTAAAAATCAGCCCCAGCATTTT
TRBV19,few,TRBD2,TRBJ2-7,CASSTSGTKVYEQYF,TGTGCCAGTAGTACCTCCGGGACTAAAGTCTACGAGCAGTACTTC
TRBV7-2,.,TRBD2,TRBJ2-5,CASSLGGGTIGQETQYF,TGTGCCAGCAGCCTCGGGGGGGGAACAATCGGTCAAGAGACCCAGTACTTC
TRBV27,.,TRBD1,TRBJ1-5,CASSPRDRSNQPQHF,TGTGCCAGCAGCCCCCGGGACAGGAGCAATCAGCCCCAGCATTTT
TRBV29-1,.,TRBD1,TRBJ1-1,CSVGYGQGPMNTEAFF,TGCAGCGTCGGATATGGACAGGGACCGATGAACACTGAAGCTTTCTTT
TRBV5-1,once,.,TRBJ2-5,CASNIRGWEGETQYF,TGCGCCAGCAATATCAGGGGTTGGGAAGGAGAGACCCAGTACTTC
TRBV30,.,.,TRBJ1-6,CAWSSLWGQDNSPLHF,TGTGCCTGGAGTTCTTTATGGGGACAAGATAATTCACCCCTCCACTTT
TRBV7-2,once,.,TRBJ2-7,CASRDRVGAEQYF,TGTGCCAGCAGGGACAGAGTTGGGGCCGAGCAGTACTTC
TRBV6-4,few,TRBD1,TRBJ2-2,CASSKGATGELFF,TGTGCCAGCTCCAAGGGGGCGACCGGGGAGCTGTTTTTT
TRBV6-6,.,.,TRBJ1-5,CARRKGVSNQPQHF,TGTGCCAGACGGAAAGGGGTTAGCAATCAGCCCCAGCATTTT
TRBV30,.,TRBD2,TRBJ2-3,CAWSEGGGHPSTDTQYF,TGTGCCTGGAGCGAGGGCGGGGGGCATCCTAGCACAGATACGCAGTATTTT
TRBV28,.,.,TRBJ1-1,CASSSGMGSTEAFF,TGTGCCAGCAGTTCAGGGATGGGTAGCACTGAAGCTTTCTTT